Each of the 27 T cell receptor beta chains below was sequenced from the same sample in a study of blood T cell repertoires in COVID-19 (dated by TCRdb to about 2020). Library preparation was by the immunoSEQ multiplex PCR assay. TCRdb limited this immuneACCESS table to in-frame rearrangements with V and J called. A share of clones is missing; checked studies link under half to unresolved V genes, and the rest is unexplained. In this sample the table shows about 240,000 clones, 70% to 90% of which occur a single time. The top ten clones comprise approximately 6.8% of the sample. Sample: peripheral blood. The receptors shown here come from a woman in her 70s with active or convalescent COVID-19.

The gene calls are TRBV10-3 and TRBJ1-2, with 7 nucleotides matching TRBD1. V dropped 1 base and J dropped 7; count of bases not matched to a gene: 6. The CDR3 contains 14 residues. Looked up from germline, CDR1 is ENHRY and CDR2 is SYGVKD. CDR3 sequence: CAISEYEGAAGYTF. CDR3 bases: TGTGCCATCAGTGAGTACGAGGGGGCGGCTGGCTACACCTTC.

The rearrangement uses TRBV27 and TRBJ2-3; D is unresolved. Trimming pared 2 bases from V and 1 base from J, leaving 7 bases between. Germline V gene sequence: CDR1 MNHEY, CDR2 SMNVEV (reference sequence). The CDR3 contains 14 residues. The CDR3 DNA follows: TGTGCCAGCAGTTTAGGCAGCGGCACAGATACGCAGTATTTT. As protein: CASSLGSGTDTQYF.

This clone was found a few times. An end of the junction does not agree with germline; a read error may underlie this. The chain employs TRBV6-1 and TRBJ1-1, with 7 bases that match TRBD1. CDR3 length: 15 residues. CDR1 and CDR2 (germline): MNHNS, SASEGT. CDR3: CASSETGIGNAEAFF. The CDR3 DNA sequence: TGTGCCAGCAGTGAGACAGGGATCGGGAACGCTGAAGCTTTCTTT.

This clone is a singleton in its sample. J is TRBJ1-4 and V is TRBV3-1 (or the pseudogene TRBV3-2); D ambiguous. The CDR3 is 14 residues long. Trimming shortened V by 4 bases and J by 4 bases, and 10 bases separated the two germline ends. Per the germline V gene, CDR1 is LGHDT and CDR2 is YNNKEL (reference sequence). The DNA for the CDR3 is TGTGCCAGCAGCCCCCATACGGGTAATGAAAAACTGTTTTTT. It is translated as CASSPHTGNEKLFF.

This clone is a singleton in its sample. The V and J genes are TRBV6-2 or TRBV6-3 and TRBJ2-7; 7 bases line up with TRBD1. Germline V gene lookup returns CDR1 MNHEY and CDR2 SVGEGT. V shed 6 bases, J shed 12 bases, and the junction held 11 bases outside the gene matches. CDR3 length: 12 residues. The DNA of the CDR3 is TGTGCCAGCAGCCCCGGGACAGTGGCTTGGTACTTC. Its translation is CASSPGTVAWYF.

This chain connects TRBV2 to TRBJ1-1, with D possibly being TRBD1 (6 bases). From germline, CDR1 is SNHLY and CDR2 FYNNEI. Trimming shortened V by 6 bases and J by 5 bases, and 19 bases separated the two germline ends. The CDR3 runs 15 residues. The CDR3 bases are TGTGCCAGCAGGGCACTTACAGGGCGGGGGACTGAAGCTTTCTTT. Translation: CASRALTGRGTEAFF. Full variable domain (outside the CDR3, taken from reference TRBV2 and TRBJ1-1): EPEVTQTPSHQVTQMGQEVILRCVPISNHLYFYWYRQILGQKVEFLVSFYNNEISEKSEIFDDQFSVERPDGSNFTLKIRSTKLEDSAMYFCASRALTGRGTEAFFGQGTRLTVV.

V and J are TRBV9 and TRBJ1-5; perhaps TRBD1 as D (5 bases). The germline V gene encodes CDR1 SGDLS and CDR2 YYNGEE. V lost 0 bases and J lost 5, with 9 bases in between. The CDR3 contains 14 residues. The CDR3 protein is CASSVDQGYQPQHF. For the CDR3, the DNA is TGTGCCAGCAGCGTAGATCAGGGTTATCAGCCCCAGCATTTT.

In nucleotides, the CDR3 is TGCGCCAGCAGCCAAGATGGCTCCAGACTAGCGGGGGGGCGAGATACGCAGTATTTT. Amino acid sequence: CASSQDGSRLAGGRDTQYF. The J gene is TRBJ2-3, the V gene TRBV4-3; TRBD2 agrees at 14 bases. Trimming cost V 0 bases and J 5 bases; bases outside gene matches: 10. CDR1 and CDR2 (germline): LGHNA, YSLEER. This CDR3 is 19 amino acids long.

The chain carries TRBV4-3 and TRBJ1-1; D might be TRBD1 (5 bases). Germline V gives CDR1 LGHNA, CDR2 YSLEER. Trimming left V 4 bases short and J 3 bases short, with 15 bases between. CDR3 size: 15 residues. As DNA, the CDR3 is TGCGCCAGCAGCCGAAGTTTCATAGGGGACACTGAAGCTTTCTTT. It encodes CASSRSFIGDTEAFF.

This sequence joins TRBV12-3 or TRBV12-4 and TRBJ1-1, with 10 bases matching TRBD1. The CDR3 runs to 13 residues. Trimming at V came to 6 bases and at J to 7 bases, leaving 5 bases not matched to a gene. CDR3 sequence reads: CASSDRGRNEAFF. CDR3 DNA: TGTGCCAGCAGCGACAGGGGGCGAAATGAAGCTTTCTTT.

The chain employs TRBV3-1 (or the pseudogene TRBV3-2) and TRBJ1-4, with unresolved D. Per germline, CDR1 LGHDT and CDR2 YNNKEL (reference sequence). The CDR3 runs to 14 residues. The germline V and J ends were trimmed by 2 bases and 7 bases, with 11 bases remaining between them. This CDR3 reads CASSQQWAGEKLFF. The CDR3 nucleotides read TGTGCCAGCAGCCAACAATGGGCTGGTGAAAAACTGTTTTTT.

The CDR3 sequence: CAISESGGGMSEQYF. The CDR3 DNA reads as TGTGCCATCAGTGAGTCCGGGGGGGGTATGAGCGAGCAGTACTTC. The rearrangement links TRBV10-3 to TRBJ2-7, with 8 positions matching TRBD2. This CDR3 has 15 residues. The ends lost 0 bases at V and 6 bases at J; junction bases unmatched: 7. CDR1 is ENHRY, CDR2 SYGVKD, per germline.

This sequence joins TRBV7-9 and TRBJ1-3; D ambiguous. CDR1 SEHNR and CDR2 FQNEAQ come from the germline V gene (reference sequence). V was cut by 5 bases and J by 4 bases, with 6 bases left in between. This CDR3 contains 12 residues. The CDR3 spells CASSPLGNTIYF. CDR3 nucleotides: TGTGCCAGCAGCCCCCTGGGAAACACCATATATTTT.

The chain couples TRBV2 to TRBJ1-2, with TRBD1 as a possible D gene (5 bases). This CDR3 spans 15 amino acids. The V end was cut by 6 bases, the J end by 4 bases, with 18 bases between. The germline V gene has CDR1 SNHLY and CDR2 FYNNEI. The CDR3 loop reads CASRLTSLGGYGYTF. CDR3 nucleotides: TGTGCCAGCAGGCTGACCAGCCTCGGGGGCTATGGCTACACCTTC. Variable domain in full (rest from reference TRBV2 and TRBJ1-2): EPEVTQTPSHQVTQMGQEVILRCVPISNHLYFYWYRQILGQKVEFLVSFYNNEISEKSEIFDDQFSVERPDGSNFTLKIRSTKLEDSAMYFCASRLTSLGGYGYTFGSGTRLTVV.

V usage is TRBV11-3 and J usage is TRBJ2-4; 7 positions agree with TRBD2. CDR1 and CDR2 from the germline V gene are SGHNT and YENEEA. V shed 3 bases and J 3 bases; nucleotides not matched to a gene: 5. CDR3 length: 15 residues. The DNA for the CDR3 is TGTGCCAGCAGCTTGGGGGGGTCAGGCAAAAACATTCAGTACTTC. Protein product: CASSLGGSGKNIQYF.

V gene TRBV15 combines with J gene TRBJ1-4; 7 bases match TRBD1. CDR3 length: 16 residues. V gave up 11 bases and J gave up 7 bases; unmatched junction bases: 19. CDR1 and CDR2 (germline): LNHNV, YYDKDF (reference sequence). The CDR3 here is CASHRGRWSDGEKLFF. Here the CDR3 DNA reads TGTGCCTCCCACAGGGGACGGTGGTCCGACGGTGAAAAACTGTTTTTT.

The CDR3: CASSHTQGKTQYF. The DNA for the CDR3 is TGTGCCAGCAGTCACACCCAGGGAAAGACCCAGTACTTC. This chain joins TRBV6-2 or TRBV6-3 and TRBJ2-5; D possibly corresponds to TRBD1 (5 bases). With 5 bases removed from V and 6 bases from J, the gap between germline ends came to 13 bases. The length of the CDR3 is 13 residues. Germline lookup yields CDR1 MNHEY and CDR2 SVGEGT.

The V call is TRBV6-5, the J call TRBJ2-1; perhaps TRBD1 as D (6 bases). Germline loops: CDR1 MNHEY, CDR2 SVGAGI. The CDR3 contains 15 residues. The ends were cut back, 8 bases at V and 3 bases at J, with 17 bases in the middle. CDR3 DNA sequence: TGTGCCAGCGGGCGCGGACAGCTGGTCTACAATGAGCAGTTCTTC. It codes for CASGRGQLVYNEQFF.

This chain links TRBV4-3 with TRBJ2-2, with D maybe TRBD2 (6 bases). Trimming took off 3 bases at V and 7 bases at J, with 15 bases between the two ends. The germline V gene has CDR1 LGHNA and CDR2 YSLEER. The CDR3 is made up of 15 amino acids. The CDR3: CASSQQILANGELFF. The CDR3 DNA reads as TGCGCCAGCAGCCAGCAAATACTAGCTAACGGGGAGCTGTTTTTT.

The chain couples TRBV6-5 to TRBJ2-1; no firm D call. Per germline, CDR1 MNHEY and CDR2 SVGAGI. V dropped 7 bases and J dropped 4 bases, with 17 bases sitting between them. This CDR3 has 15 amino acids. The CDR3 coding sequence is TGTGCCAGCAAGAGAGAACCGACTCCTTACAATGAGCAGTTCTTC. Encoded protein: CASKREPTPYNEQFF.

The chain combines TRBV11-2 with TRBJ2-3; D ambiguous. The germline CDR1 and CDR2 sequences are SGHAT and FQNNGV. The ends were cut back, 4 bases at V and 3 bases at J, with 5 bases in the middle. The CDR3 loop spans 12 amino acids. The CDR3 protein is CASSSLTDTQYF. CDR3 DNA sequence: TGTGCCAGCAGCTCTCTTACAGATACGCAGTATTTT.

This chain joins TRBV24-1 and TRBJ1-2; 7 nucleotides match TRBD1. The CDR3 contains 15 residues. The germline CDR1 and CDR2 sequences are KGHDR and SFDVKD. V trimming: 3 bases; J trimming: 4 bases; junction bases outside the gene matches: 7. The CDR3 sequence is CATSDKTGTIYGYTF. As DNA, the CDR3 is TGTGCCACCAGTGATAAGACAGGGACGATCTATGGCTACACCTTC.

This chain links TRBV6-2 or TRBV6-3 with TRBJ1-5; D not resolved. Trimming stripped 5 bases from V and 4 bases from J, with 21 bases between. Germline V lookup: CDR1 MNHEY, CDR2 SVGEGT. The CDR3 covers 17 residues. CDR3 coding DNA: TGTGCCAGCAGTGTAGGCCCCAGGATTGGAAATAATCAGCCCCAGCATTTT. Translation: CASSVGPRIGNNQPQHF.

V is TRBV29-1 and J is TRBJ2-1, with TRBD2 matching over 11 bases. Germline V lookup: CDR1 SQVTM, CDR2 ANQGSEA. The CDR3 contains 15 residues. Unmatched junction bases numbered 14, after V lost 6 bases and J lost 10 bases. CDR3 amino acids: CSVLTFSGGALEQFF. CDR3 nucleotide sequence: TGCAGCGTACTCACTTTTAGCGGGGGGGCATTAGAGCAGTTCTTC.

V and J are TRBV5-1 and TRBJ2-3; 7 bases are a match to TRBD2. There are 14 residues in the CDR3. The germline CDR1 and CDR2 sequences are SGHRS and YFSETQ. V lost 5 bases and J lost 3; bases outside the gene matches: 6. The CDR3, as DNA: TGCGCCAGCAGGAGCGGGGAACGGACAGATACGCAGTATTTT. It specifies CASRSGERTDTQYF.

The chain uses TRBV24-1 and TRBJ1-5, with D perhaps matching TRBD1 (5 bases). CDR3 length: 13 residues. V shed 3 bases and J shed 11 bases, with 13 bases lying between them. In germline, CDR1 is KGHDR, CDR2 SFDVKD. The CDR3 loop reads CATSDGGRIAQHF. The DNA for the CDR3 is TGTGCCACCAGTGATGGGGGGAGAATAGCCCAGCATTTT.

This clone turned up a few times. This chain connects TRBV7-2 to TRBJ2-1, with 8 nucleotides matching TRBD1. The CDR3 is made up of 14 amino acids. The V and J ends lost 4 bases and 10 bases, in that order; junction bases with no gene match: 9. Germline V gives CDR1 SGHTA, CDR2 FQGNSA. CDR3 nucleotide sequence: TGTGCCAGCAGCTCCACCGGACAGGGAACCGAGCAGTTCTTC. Its protein product is CASSSTGQGTEQFF. The full variable domain, completed using reference TRBV7-2 and TRBJ2-1, is GAGVSQSPSNKVTEKGKDVELRCDPISGHTALYWYRQSLGQGLEFLIYFQGNSAPDKSGLPSDRFSAERTGGSVSTLTIQRTQQEDSAVYLCASSSTGQGTEQFFGPGTRLTVL.